Sequencing of this T cell receptor beta chain was carried out in a study of CD8 T cells in ankylosing spondylitis. With 2 bases removed from V and 4 bases from J, the gap between germline ends came to 6 bases. Germline V gene sequence: CDR1 SQVTM, CDR2 ANQGSEA. The CDR3 extends over 12 amino acids. In TCRdb, the 5' RACE reads were re-called with MiXCR into one record per CDR3 protein. Of 300,000 to 400,000 distinct CDR3 sequences in the sample, 20% are singletons; the top ten hold around 13%. This clonotype has only a few counts. What was sequenced was blood, either unsorted or a sorted T cell fraction (not recorded which). The chain employs TRBV29-1 and TRBJ2-1; weak D call: TRBD2 (5 bases). The TCR comes from a male donor with ankylosing spondylitis or in good health (not recorded which). The CDR3 DNA reads TGCAGCGTTGAAAGGACTTACAATGAGCAGTTCTTC. Translating it yields CSVERTYNEQFF.